The clone carrying this TCR beta chain was recorded at least ten times. Germline V lookup: CDR1 MNHNS, CDR2 SASEGT. CDR3 length equals 13 residues. V lost 5 bases and J lost 5, with 10 bases in between. Time point denoted: newly diagnosed GD, antithyroid drugs for less than 3 months. PBMC-extracted RNA yielded the TCR library. The sample belongs to a study of regulatory T cells in long-lasting Graves disease. For TCR beta, libraries came from iRepertoire HTBI primers and Arm-PCR of CDR3 regions. From the multiplex PCR reads, TCRdb called clonotypes with MiXCR, one entry per CDR3 protein. The repertoire consists of 400,000 to 500,000 distinct CDR3 sequences, with less than 20% occurring once and the leading ten covering about 23%. These data also formed part of another study, on T cells in Graves' hyperthyroidism and ophthalmopathy.

The chain has TRBV6-1 and TRBJ2-1; no reliable D call. Here the sequenced sample was peripheral blood mononuclear cells (PBMCs), taken at new diagnosis, from a patient treated with antithyroid drugs. The TCR sequence derives from a woman younger than 30 with Graves disease. The CDR3 bases are TGTGCCAGCAGTAACCATTACAACAATGAGCAGTTCTTC. This codes for CASSNHYNNEQFF.